The clone carrying this TCR beta chain was detected many times. The target antigen is unknown. The sample belongs to a study of T cells in Graves' hyperthyroidism and ophthalmopathy. Notes on the study in general: A median around 5.9 months before onset, the model predicted ophthalmopathy.

RNA transcripts served as the template for amplifying TCR beta CDR3 regions. HTBI primers were employed in a first-round RT-PCR of the TCR CDR3. TCRdb re-derived calls from the multiplex PCR reads in MiXCR, one entry per CDR3 protein. The sample comprises around 200,000 distinct CDR3 sequences, about 15% of which are singletons, and around 27% rests with the top ten. Per the germline V gene, CDR1 is MNHEY and CDR2 is SMNVEV (reference sequence). The germline V and J ends were trimmed by 1 base and 4 bases, with 32 bases remaining between them. This CDR3 has 21 residues. This TCR derives from a woman between 50 and 59 years old with Graves' hyperthyroidism. Sequenced material: blood. V and J are TRBV27 and TRBJ2-7, with a possible D match to TRBD1 (6 bases). The CDR3 nucleotides read TGTGCCAGCAGTTTATACCAGGGGCCCCCCGCCCGTATCAGTCTCTCTTACGAGCAGTACTTC. Translating it yields CASSLYQGPPARISLSYEQYF.